This T cell receptor (beta chain) was observed in a study of blood T cell repertoires in COVID-19. Authors' data handling: Quantification of nucleated cells was approximated via reference gene primer amplification. Measured with immunoSEQ multiplex PCR; TCRdb has only the in-frame clones, and not every one. That table gives V, J and clone size, and the DNA gave D and trimming. The table lists about 170,000 clones, approximately 88% of them singletons, with roughly 9.2% in the top ten. Trimming stripped 6 bases from V and 0 bases from J, with 11 bases between. The CDR3 has 15 amino acids. Germline V CDR1 and CDR2: LNHDA, SQIVND (reference sequence).

The sequence derives from a woman aged 80 or over with active or convalescent COVID-19. V is TRBV19 and J is TRBJ1-4; D is uncertain. Sequenced input: peripheral blood. This chain's CDR3 is CASSLGRSTNEKLFF. Here the CDR3 DNA reads TGTGCCAGTAGCCTAGGGAGGTCAACTAATGAAAAACTGTTTTTT.